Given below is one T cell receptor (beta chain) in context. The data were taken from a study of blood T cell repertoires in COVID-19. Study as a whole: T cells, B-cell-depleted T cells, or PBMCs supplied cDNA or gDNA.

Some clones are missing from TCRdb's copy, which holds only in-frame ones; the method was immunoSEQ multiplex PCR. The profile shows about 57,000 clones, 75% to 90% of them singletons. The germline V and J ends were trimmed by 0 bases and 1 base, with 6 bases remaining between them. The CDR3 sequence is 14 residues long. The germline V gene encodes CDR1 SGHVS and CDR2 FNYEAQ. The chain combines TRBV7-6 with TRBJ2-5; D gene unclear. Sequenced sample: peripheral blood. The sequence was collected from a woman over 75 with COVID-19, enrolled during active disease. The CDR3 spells CASSLAQTQETQYF. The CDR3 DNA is TGTGCCAGCAGCTTAGCACAGACCCAAGAGACCCAGTACTTC.